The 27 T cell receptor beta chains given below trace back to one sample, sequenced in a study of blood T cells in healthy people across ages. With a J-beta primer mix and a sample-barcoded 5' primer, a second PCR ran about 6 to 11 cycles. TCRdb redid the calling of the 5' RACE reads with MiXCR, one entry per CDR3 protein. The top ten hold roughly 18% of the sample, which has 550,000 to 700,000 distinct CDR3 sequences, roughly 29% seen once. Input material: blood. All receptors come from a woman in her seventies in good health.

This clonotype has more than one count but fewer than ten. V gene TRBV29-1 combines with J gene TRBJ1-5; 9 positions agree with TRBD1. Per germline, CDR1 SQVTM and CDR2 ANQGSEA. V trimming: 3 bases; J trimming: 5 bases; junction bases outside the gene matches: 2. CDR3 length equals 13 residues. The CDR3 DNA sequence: TGCAGCGTTGAGGGACAGGGAGATCAGCCCCAGCATTTT. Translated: CSVEGQGDQPQHF.

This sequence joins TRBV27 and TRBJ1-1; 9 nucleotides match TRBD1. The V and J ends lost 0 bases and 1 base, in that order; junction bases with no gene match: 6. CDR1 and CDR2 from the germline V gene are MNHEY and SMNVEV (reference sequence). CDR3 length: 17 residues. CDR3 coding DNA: TGTGCCAGCAGTTTATCGGGACAGGGATTACCGAACACTGAAGCTTTCTTT. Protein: CASSLSGQGLPNTEAFF.

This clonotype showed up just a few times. The CDR3 here is CSADPRRVSNTEAFF. The CDR3 nucleotides are TGCAGTGCTGACCCCCGACGGGTTTCGAACACTGAAGCTTTCTTT. The genes are TRBV20-1 and TRBJ1-1, with D hard to call. V lost 5 bases and J lost 1, with 17 bases in between. Germline assignment: CDR1 DFQATT and CDR2 SNEGSKA (reference sequence). The CDR3 consists of 15 residues.

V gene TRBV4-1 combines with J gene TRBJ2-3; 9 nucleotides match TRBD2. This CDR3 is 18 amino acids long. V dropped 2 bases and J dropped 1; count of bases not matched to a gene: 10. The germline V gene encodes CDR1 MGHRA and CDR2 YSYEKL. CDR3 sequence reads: CASSQRLMRGGRTDTQYF. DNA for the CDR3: TGCGCCAGCAGCCAACGCCTAATGCGGGGGGGCCGCACAGATACGCAGTATTTT.

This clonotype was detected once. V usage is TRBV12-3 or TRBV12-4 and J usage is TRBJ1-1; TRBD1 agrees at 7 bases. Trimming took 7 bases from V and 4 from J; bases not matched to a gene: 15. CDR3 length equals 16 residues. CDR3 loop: CASIRGEGALGTEAFF. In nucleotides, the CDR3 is TGTGCCAGCATCCGGGGGGAGGGGGCGCTTGGCACTGAAGCTTTCTTT.

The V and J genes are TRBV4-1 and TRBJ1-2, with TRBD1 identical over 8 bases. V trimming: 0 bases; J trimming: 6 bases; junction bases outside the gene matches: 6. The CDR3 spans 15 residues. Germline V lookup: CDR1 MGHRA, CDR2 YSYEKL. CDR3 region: CASSQEVDRAHGYTF. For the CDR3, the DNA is TGCGCCAGCAGCCAAGAGGTGGACAGGGCCCATGGCTACACCTTC.

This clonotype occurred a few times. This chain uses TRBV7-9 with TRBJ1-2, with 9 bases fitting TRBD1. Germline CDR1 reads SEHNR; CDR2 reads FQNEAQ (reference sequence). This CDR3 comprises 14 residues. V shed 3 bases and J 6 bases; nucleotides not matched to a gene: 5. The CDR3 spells CASSFWTGEDGYTF. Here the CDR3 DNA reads TGTGCCAGCAGCTTCTGGACAGGGGAGGATGGCTACACCTTC.

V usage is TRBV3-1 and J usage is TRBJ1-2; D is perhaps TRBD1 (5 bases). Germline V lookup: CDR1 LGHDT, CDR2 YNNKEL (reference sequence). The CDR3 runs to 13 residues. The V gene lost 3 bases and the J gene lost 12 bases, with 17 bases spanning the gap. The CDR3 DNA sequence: TGTGCCAGCAGCCAGATCGACAGACCAGGCCACACCTTC. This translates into CASSQIDRPGHTF.

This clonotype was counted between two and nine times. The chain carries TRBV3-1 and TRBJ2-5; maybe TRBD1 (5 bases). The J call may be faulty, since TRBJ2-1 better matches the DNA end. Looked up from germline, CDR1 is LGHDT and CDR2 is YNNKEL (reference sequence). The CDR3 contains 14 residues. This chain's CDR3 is CASSQDPPDREQFF. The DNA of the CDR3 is TGTGCCAGCAGCCAAGATCCTCCCGACAGAGAGCAGTTCTTC.

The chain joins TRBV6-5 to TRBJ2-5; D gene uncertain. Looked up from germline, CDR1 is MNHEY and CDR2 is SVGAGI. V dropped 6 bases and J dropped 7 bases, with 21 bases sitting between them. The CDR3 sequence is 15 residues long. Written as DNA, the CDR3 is TGTGCCAGCAGCCCCGGAGTCGACGGCCGTGGGACCCAGTACTTC. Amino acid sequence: CASSPGVDGRGTQYF.

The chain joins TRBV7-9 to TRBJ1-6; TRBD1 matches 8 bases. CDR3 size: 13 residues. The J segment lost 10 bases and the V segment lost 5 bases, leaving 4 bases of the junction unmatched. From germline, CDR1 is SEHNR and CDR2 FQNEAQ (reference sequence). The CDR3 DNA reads TGTGCCAGCAGCCCGGGACAGGAGTCACCCCTCCACTTT. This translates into CASSPGQESPLHF.

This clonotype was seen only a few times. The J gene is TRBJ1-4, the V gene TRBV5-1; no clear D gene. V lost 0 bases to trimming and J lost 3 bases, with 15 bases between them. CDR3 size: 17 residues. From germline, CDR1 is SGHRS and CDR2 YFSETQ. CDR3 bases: TGCGCCAGCAGCTTGGGAGGAGGTTTATCAGCTAATGAAAAACTGTTTTTT. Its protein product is CASSLGGGLSANEKLFF. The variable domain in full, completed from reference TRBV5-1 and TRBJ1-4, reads KAGVTQTPRYLIKTRGQQVTLSCSPISGHRSVSWYQQTPGQGLQFLFEYFSETQRNKGNFPGRFSGRQFSNSRSEMNVSTLELGDSALYLCASSLGGGLSANEKLFFGSGTQLSVL.

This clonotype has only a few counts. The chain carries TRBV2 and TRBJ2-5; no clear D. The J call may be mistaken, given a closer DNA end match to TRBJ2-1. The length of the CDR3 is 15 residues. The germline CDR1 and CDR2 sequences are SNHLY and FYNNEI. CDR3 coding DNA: TGTGCCAGCAGTGAAGGACCATTTGGCTACAATGAGCAGTTCTTC. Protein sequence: CASSEGPFGYNEQFF.

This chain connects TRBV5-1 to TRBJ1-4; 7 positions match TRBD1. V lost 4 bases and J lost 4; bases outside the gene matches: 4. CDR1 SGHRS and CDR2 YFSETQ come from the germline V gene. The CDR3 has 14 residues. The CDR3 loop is CASSEGQNNEKLFF. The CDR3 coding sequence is TGCGCCAGCAGCGAGGGACAGAATAATGAAAAACTGTTTTTT.

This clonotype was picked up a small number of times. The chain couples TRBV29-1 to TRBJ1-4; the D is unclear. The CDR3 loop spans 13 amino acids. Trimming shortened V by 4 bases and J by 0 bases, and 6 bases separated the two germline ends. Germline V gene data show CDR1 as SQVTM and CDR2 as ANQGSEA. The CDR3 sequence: CSVVPATNEKLFF. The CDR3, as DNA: TGCAGCGTTGTGCCAGCAACTAATGAAAAACTGTTTTTT.

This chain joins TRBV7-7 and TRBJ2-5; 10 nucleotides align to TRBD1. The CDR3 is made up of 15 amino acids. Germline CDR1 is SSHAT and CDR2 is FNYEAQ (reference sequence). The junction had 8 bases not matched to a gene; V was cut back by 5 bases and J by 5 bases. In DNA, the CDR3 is TGTGCCAGCAGCGCTGACAGGGGGCTAAGTGAGACCCAGTACTTC. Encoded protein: CASSADRGLSETQYF.

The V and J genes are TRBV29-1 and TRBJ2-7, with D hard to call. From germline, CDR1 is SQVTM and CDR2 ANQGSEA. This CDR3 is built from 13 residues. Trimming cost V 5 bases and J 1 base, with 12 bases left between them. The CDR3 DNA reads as TGCAGCGTTTTTGCCCCAGATTCCTACGAGCAGTACTTC. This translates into CSVFAPDSYEQYF.

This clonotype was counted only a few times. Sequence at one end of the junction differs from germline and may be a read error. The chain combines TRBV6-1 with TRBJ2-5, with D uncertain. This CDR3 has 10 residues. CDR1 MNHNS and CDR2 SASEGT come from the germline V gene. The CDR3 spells CASSVERVFF. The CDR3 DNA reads TGTGCCAGCAGCGTCGAACGGGTATTCTTC.

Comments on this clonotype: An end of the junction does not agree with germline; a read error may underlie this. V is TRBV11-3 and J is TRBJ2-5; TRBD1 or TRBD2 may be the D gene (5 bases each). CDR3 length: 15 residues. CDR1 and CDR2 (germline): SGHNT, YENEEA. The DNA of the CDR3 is TGTGCCAGCAGCTTAGGACGGGGCGTTACGGATGAGCGGTTCTTC. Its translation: CASSLGRGVTDERFF.

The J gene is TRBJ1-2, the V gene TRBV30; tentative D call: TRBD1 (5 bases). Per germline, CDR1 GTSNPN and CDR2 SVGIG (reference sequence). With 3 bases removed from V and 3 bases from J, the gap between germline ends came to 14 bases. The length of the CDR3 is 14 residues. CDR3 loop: CAWRARVLYYGYTF. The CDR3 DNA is TGTGCCTGGAGGGCCAGGGTGCTGTACTATGGCTACACCTTC.

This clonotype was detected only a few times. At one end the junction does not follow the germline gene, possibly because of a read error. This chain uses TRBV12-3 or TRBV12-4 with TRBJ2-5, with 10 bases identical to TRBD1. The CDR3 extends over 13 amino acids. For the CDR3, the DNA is TGTGCCAGCAGCAGGGACAGGGGAAGGACCAAGTTCTTC. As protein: CASSRDRGRTKFF.

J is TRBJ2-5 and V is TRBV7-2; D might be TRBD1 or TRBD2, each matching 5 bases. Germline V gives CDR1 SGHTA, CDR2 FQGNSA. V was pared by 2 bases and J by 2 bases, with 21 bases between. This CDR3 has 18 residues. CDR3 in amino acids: CASSLRGVGGLHQETQYF. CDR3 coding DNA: TGTGCCAGCAGCTTAAGGGGCGTGGGCGGGCTACATCAAGAGACCCAGTACTTC. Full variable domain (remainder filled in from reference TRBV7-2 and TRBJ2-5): GAGVSQSPSNKVTEKGKDVELRCDPISGHTALYWYRQSLGQGLEFLIYFQGNSAPDKSGLPSDRFSAERTGGSVSTLTIQRTQQEDSAVYLCASSLRGVGGLHQETQYFGPGTRLLVL.

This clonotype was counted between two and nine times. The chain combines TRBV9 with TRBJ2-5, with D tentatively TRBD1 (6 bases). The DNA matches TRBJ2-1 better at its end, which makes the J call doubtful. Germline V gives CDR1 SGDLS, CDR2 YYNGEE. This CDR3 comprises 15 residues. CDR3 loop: CASSIQGFPYNEQFF. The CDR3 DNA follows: TGTGCCAGCAGCATTCAGGGGTTCCCCTACAATGAGCAGTTCTTC.

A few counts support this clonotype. This chain's CDR3 is CASSFQAGHGNEQFF. CDR3 in DNA: TGCGCCAGCAGCTTCCAAGCGGGGCATGGCAATGAGCAGTTCTTC. V is TRBV5-1 and J is TRBJ2-1; TRBD2 matches 7 bases. The CDR3 runs 15 residues. The ends lost 2 bases at V and 6 bases at J; junction bases unmatched: 8. Germline assignment: CDR1 SGHRS and CDR2 YFSETQ. Looking up the rest from reference TRBV5-1 and TRBJ2-1 gives the full variable domain: KAGVTQTPRYLIKTRGQQVTLSCSPISGHRSVSWYQQTPGQGLQFLFEYFSETQRNKGNFPGRFSGRQFSNSRSEMNVSTLELGDSALYLCASSFQAGHGNEQFFGPGTRLTVL.

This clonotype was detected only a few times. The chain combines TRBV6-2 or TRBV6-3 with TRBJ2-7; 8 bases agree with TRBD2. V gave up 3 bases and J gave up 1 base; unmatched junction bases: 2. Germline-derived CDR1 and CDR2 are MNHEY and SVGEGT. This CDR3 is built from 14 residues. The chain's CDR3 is CASSYLAGSYEQYF. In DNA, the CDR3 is TGTGCCAGCAGTTATCTAGCGGGTTCCTACGAGCAGTACTTC.

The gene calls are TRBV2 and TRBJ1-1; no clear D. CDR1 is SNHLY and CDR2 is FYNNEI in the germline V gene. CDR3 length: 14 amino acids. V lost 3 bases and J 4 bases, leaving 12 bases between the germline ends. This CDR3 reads CASSDTVPSTEAFF. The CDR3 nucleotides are TGTGCCAGCAGTGACACTGTACCGAGCACTGAAGCTTTCTTT. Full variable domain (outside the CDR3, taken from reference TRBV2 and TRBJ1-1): EPEVTQTPSHQVTQMGQEVILRCVPISNHLYFYWYRQILGQKVEFLVSFYNNEISEKSEIFDDQFSVERPDGSNFTLKIRSTKLEDSAMYFCASSDTVPSTEAFFGQGTRLTVV.

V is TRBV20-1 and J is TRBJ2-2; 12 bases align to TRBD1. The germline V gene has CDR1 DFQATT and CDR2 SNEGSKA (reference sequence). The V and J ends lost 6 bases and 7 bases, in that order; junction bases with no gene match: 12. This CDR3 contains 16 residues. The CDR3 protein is CSAHPGDRGLGGELFF. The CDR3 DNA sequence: TGCAGTGCACATCCCGGGGACAGGGGGCTTGGCGGGGAGCTGTTTTTT.